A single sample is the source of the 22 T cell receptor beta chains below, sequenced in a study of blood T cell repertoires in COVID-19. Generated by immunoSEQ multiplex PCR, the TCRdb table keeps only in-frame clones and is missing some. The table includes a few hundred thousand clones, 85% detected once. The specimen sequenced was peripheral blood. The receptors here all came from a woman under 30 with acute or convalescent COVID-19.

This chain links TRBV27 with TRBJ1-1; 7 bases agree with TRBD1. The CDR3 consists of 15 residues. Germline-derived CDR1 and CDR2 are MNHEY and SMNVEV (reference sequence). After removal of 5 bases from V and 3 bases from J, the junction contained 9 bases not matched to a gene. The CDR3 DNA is TGTGCCAGCAGTCTACAGACAGGGTTGTACACTGAAGCTTTCTTT. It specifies CASSLQTGLYTEAFF.

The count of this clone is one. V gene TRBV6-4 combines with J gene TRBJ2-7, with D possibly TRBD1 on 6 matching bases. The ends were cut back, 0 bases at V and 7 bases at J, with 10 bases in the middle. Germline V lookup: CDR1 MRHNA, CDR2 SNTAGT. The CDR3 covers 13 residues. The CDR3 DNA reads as TGTGCCAGCAGTGACTCAATAACAGGGGAGCAGTACTTC. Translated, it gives CASSDSITGEQYF.

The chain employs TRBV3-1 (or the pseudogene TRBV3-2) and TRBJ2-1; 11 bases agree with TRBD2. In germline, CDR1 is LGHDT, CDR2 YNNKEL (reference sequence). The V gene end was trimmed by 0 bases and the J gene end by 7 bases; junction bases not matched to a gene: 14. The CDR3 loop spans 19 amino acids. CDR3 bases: TGTGCCAGCAGCCAAGAAGGGACTAGCGGTCTTAAGGGTGTTAATGAGCAGTTCTTC. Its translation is CASSQEGTSGLKGVNEQFF.

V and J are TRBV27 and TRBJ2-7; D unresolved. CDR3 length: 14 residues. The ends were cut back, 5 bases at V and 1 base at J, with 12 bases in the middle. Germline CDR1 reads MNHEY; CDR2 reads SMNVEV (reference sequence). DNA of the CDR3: TGTGCCAGCAGTGCGCCGGGTGAATCCTACGAGCAGTACTTC. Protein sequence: CASSAPGESYEQYF.

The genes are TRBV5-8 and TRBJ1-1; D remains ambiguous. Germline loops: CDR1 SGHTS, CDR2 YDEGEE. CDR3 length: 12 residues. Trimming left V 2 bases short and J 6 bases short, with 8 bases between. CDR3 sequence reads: CASSLLGAEAFF. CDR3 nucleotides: TGTGCCAGCAGCTTACTGGGAGCTGAAGCTTTCTTT.

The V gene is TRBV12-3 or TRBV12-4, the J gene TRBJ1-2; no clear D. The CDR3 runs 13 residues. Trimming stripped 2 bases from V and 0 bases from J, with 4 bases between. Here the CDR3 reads CASSLLTNYGYTF. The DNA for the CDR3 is TGTGCCAGCAGTTTACTTACTAACTATGGCTACACCTTC.

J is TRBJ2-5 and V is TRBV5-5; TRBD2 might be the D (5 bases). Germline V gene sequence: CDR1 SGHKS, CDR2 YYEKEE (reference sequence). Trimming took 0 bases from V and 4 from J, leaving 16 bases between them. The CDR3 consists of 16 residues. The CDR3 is CASSLAYGPEGETQYF. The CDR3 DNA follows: TGTGCCAGCAGCTTGGCGTACGGCCCCGAGGGAGAGACCCAGTACTTC.

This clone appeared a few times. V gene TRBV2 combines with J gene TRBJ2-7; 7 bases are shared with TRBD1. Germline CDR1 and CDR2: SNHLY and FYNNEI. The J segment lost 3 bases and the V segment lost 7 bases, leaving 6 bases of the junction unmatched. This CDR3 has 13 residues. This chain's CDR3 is CASTRRQGYEQYF. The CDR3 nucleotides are TGTGCCAGCACCCGTAGACAGGGCTACGAGCAGTACTTC.

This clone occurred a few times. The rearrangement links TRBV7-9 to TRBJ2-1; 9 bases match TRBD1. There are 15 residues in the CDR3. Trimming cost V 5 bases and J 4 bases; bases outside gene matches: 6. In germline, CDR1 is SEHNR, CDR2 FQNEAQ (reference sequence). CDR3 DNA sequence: TGTGCCAGCAGCCCCAGGGGGACAGGGTACAATGAGCAGTTCTTC. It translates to CASSPRGTGYNEQFF.

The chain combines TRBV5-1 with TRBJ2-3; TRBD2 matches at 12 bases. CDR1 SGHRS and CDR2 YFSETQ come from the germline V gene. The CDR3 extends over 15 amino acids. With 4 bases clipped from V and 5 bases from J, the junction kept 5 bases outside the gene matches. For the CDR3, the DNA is TGCGCCAGCAGCCTTAGACTAGCGGGGGAAGATACGCAGTATTTT. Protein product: CASSLRLAGEDTQYF.

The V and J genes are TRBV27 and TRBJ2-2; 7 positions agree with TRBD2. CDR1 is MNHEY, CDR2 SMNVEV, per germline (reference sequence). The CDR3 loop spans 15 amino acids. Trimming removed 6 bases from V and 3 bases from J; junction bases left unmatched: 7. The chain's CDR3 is CASRPGTIDTGELFF. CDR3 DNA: TGTGCCAGCAGACCCGGGACTATCGACACCGGGGAGCTGTTTTTT.

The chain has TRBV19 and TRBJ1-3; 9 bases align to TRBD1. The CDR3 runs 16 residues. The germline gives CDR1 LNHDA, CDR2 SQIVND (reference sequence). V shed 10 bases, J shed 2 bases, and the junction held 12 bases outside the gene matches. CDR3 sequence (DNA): TGTGCCACCCGCCGGGACAGGGCGAATCCTGGAAACACCATATATTTT. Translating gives CATRRDRANPGNTIYF.

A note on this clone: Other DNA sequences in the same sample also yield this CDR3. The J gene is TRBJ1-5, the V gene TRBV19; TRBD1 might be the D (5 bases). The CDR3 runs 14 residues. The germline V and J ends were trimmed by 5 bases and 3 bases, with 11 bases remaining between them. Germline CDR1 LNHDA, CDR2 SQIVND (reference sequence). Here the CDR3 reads CASSPTGSNQPQHF. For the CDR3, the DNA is TGTGCCAGTAGTCCTACAGGTTCCAATCAGCCCCAGCATTTT.

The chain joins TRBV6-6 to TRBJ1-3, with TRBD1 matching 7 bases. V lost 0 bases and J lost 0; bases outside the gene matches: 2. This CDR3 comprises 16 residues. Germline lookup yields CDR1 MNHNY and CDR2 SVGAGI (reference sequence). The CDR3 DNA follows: TGTGCCAGCAGTTACTCGGGACAGAACTCTGGAAACACCATATATTTT. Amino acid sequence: CASSYSGQNSGNTIYF.

The CDR3 sequence: CASSFQLPATVITEAFF. The CDR3 DNA reads TGTGCCAGCAGCTTTCAACTCCCAGCGACCGTGATCACTGAAGCTTTCTTT. The J gene is TRBJ1-1, the V gene TRBV5-4, with D uncertain. There are 17 residues in the CDR3. V shed 2 bases and J shed 4 bases, with 21 bases lying between them. Germline-derived CDR1 and CDR2 are SGHNT and YYREEE (reference sequence). The variable domain in full, completed from reference TRBV5-4 and TRBJ1-1, reads ETGVTQSPTHLIKTRGQQVTLRCSSQSGHNTVSWYQQALGQGPQFIFQYYREEENGRGNFPPRFSGLQFPNYSSELNVNALELDDSALYLCASSFQLPATVITEAFFGQGTRLTVV.

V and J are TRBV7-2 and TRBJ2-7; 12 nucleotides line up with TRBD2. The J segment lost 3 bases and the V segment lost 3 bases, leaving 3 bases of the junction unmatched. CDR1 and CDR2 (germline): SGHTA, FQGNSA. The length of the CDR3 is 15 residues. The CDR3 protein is CASSFGTSGFYEQYF. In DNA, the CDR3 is TGTGCCAGCAGCTTTGGGACTAGCGGGTTCTACGAGCAGTACTTC. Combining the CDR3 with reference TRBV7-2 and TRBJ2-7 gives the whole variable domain GAGVSQSPSNKVTEKGKDVELRCDPISGHTALYWYRQSLGQGLEFLIYFQGNSAPDKSGLPSDRFSAERTGGSVSTLTIQRTQQEDSAVYLCASSFGTSGFYEQYFGPGTRLTVT.

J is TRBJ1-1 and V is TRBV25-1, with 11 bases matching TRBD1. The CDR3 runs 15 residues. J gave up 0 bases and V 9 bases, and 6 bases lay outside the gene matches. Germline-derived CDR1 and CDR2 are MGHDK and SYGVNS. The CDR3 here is CARWTGGALNTEAFF. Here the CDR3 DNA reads TGTGCCAGGTGGACAGGGGGCGCTTTGAACACTGAAGCTTTCTTT. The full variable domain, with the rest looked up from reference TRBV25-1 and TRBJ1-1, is EADIYQTPRYLVIGTGKKITLECSQTMGHDKMYWYQQDPGMELHLIHYSYGVNSTEKGDLSSESTVSRIRTEHFPLTLESARPSHTSQYLCARWTGGALNTEAFFGQGTRLTVV.

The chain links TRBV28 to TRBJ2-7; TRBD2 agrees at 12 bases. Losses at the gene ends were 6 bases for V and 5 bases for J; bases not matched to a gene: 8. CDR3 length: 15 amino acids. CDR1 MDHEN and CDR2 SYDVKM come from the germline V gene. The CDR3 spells CASSLTSGSLHEQYF. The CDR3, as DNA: TGTGCCAGCAGCCTGACTAGCGGGAGCTTGCACGAGCAGTACTTC.

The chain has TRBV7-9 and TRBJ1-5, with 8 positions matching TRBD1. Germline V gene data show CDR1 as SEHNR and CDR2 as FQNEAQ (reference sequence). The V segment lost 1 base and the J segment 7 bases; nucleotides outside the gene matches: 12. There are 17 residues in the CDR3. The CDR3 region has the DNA TGTGCCAGCAGCTTAGGTCCCCCAGGGGGCGAGCGGCAGCCCCAGCATTTT. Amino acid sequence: CASSLGPPGGERQPQHF.

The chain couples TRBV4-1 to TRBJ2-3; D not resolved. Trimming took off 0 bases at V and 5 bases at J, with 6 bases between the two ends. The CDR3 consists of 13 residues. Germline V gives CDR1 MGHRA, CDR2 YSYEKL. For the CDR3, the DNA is TGCGCCAGCAGCCAAGATGGCGGAGATACGCAGTATTTT. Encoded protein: CASSQDGGDTQYF.

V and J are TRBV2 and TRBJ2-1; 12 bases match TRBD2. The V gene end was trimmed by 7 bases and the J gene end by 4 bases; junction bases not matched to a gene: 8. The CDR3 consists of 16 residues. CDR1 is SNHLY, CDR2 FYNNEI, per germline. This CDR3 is CASNSLAGGRYNEQFF. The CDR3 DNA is TGTGCCAGCAACTCCCTAGCGGGGGGGCGTTACAATGAGCAGTTCTTC.

The CDR3 spells CASRSAGGGTGELFF. CDR3 nucleotides: TGTGCCAGCAGATCCGCGGGAGGGGGTACCGGGGAGCTGTTTTTT. The rearrangement joins TRBV28 to TRBJ2-2; TRBD2 matches at 9 bases. Germline CDR1 MDHEN, CDR2 SYDVKM. V lost 6 bases to trimming and J lost 5 bases; unmatched junction nucleotides: 7. The CDR3 covers 15 residues.